The rows below give T cell receptor beta chains drawn from one sample of a study of cytotoxic CD8 clonotypes in ibrutinib-treated CLL. The method was immunoSEQ multiplex PCR; TCRdb's version includes in-frame clones alone and lacks a portion of them. Of around 76,000 clones in the sample, 83% were seen once. The sample consisted of PBMCs, taken after 24 months of ibrutinib treatment. Source of these receptors: a human donor with chronic lymphocytic leukemia. The CDR3 runs from the conserved cysteine through the conserved F or W. Fields, in order: V gene, D gene, J gene, clone size, CDR3 protein, CDR3 DNA. A D gene is named only where the DNA matches it firmly. A clone size is listed for some rows: how often the clone was seen (once, few, many), or a class if it is expanded.

V gene: TRBV27
D gene: -
J gene: TRBJ1-5
clone size: -
CDR3 protein: CASSFGGNQPQHF
CDR3 DNA: TGTGCCAGCAGTTTCGGGGGGAATCAGCCCCAGCATTTT

V gene: TRBV30
D gene: -
J gene: TRBJ2-5
clone size: -
CDR3 protein: CAWDSGQGLGTQYF
CDR3 DNA: TGTGCCTGGGACTCCGGGCAGGGATTAGGGACCCAGTACTTC

V gene: TRBV7-9
D gene: -
J gene: TRBJ2-3
clone size: -
CDR3 protein: CASSKTPLATDTQYF
CDR3 DNA: TGTGCCAGCAGCAAGACACCGCTCGCCACAGATACGCAGTATTTT

V gene: TRBV4-1
D gene: -
J gene: TRBJ2-3
clone size: -
CDR3 protein: CASSQGHTDTQYF
CDR3 DNA: TGCGCCAGCAGCCAAGGTCACACAGATACGCAGTATTTT

V gene: TRBV28
D gene: TRBD2
J gene: TRBJ2-1
clone size: -
CDR3 protein: CASSLTSGRYAAEQFF
CDR3 DNA: TGTGCCAGCAGTTTGACTAGCGGGAGATATGCCGCTGAGCAGTTCTTC

V gene: TRBV28
D gene: -
J gene: TRBJ1-1
clone size: -
CDR3 protein: CASSQVVTEAFF
CDR3 DNA: TGTGCCAGCAGTCAAGTGGTCACTGAAGCTTTCTTT

V gene: TRBV9
D gene: TRBD1
J gene: TRBJ1-4
clone size: -
CDR3 protein: CASSEGQSTEKLFF
CDR3 DNA: TGTGCCAGCAGCGAGGGACAGTCAACGGAAAAACTGTTTTTT

V gene: TRBV29-1
D gene: -
J gene: TRBJ2-2
clone size: -
CDR3 protein: CSVDSWNTGELFF
CDR3 DNA: TGCAGCGTTGATAGTTGGAACACCGGGGAGCTGTTTTTT

V gene: TRBV5-1
D gene: -
J gene: TRBJ1-2
clone size: -
CDR3 protein: CASSSGNYGYTF
CDR3 DNA: TGCGCCAGCAGCTCAGGGAACTATGGCTACACCTTC

V gene: TRBV7-2
D gene: TRBD1
J gene: TRBJ2-1
clone size: -
CDR3 protein: CASSLAPGQGAPGIYNEQFF
CDR3 DNA: TGTGCCAGCAGCTTAGCCCCGGGACAGGGGGCCCCAGGCATCTACAATGAGCAGTTCTTC

V gene: TRBV4-3
D gene: TRBD1
J gene: TRBJ1-5
clone size: -
CDR3 protein: CASSQDRDRNQPQHF
CDR3 DNA: TGCGCCAGCAGCCAAGACCGGGACAGAAATCAGCCCCAGCATTTT

V gene: TRBV28
D gene: -
J gene: TRBJ2-5
clone size: once
CDR3 protein: CASSLGQQKETQYF
CDR3 DNA: TGTGCCAGCAGTTTAGGACAGCAGAAAGAGACCCAGTACTTC

V gene: TRBV28
D gene: TRBD1
J gene: TRBJ1-4
clone size: -
CDR3 protein: CASSSPAGGNEKLFF
CDR3 DNA: TGTGCCAGCAGTTCCCCGGCAGGGGGAAACGAAAAACTGTTTTTT

V gene: TRBV19
D gene: -
J gene: TRBJ2-1
clone size: -
CDR3 protein: CASRAGSYNEQFF
CDR3 DNA: TGTGCCAGTCGAGCCGGGAGCTACAATGAGCAGTTCTTC

V gene: TRBV6-1
D gene: TRBD2
J gene: TRBJ2-2
clone size: -
CDR3 protein: CASTLAGGTGELFF
CDR3 DNA: TGTGCCAGCACCCTAGCGGGAGGTACCGGGGAGCTGTTTTTT

V gene: TRBV30
D gene: -
J gene: TRBJ1-3
clone size: -
CDR3 protein: CAWSVPAGNTIYF
CDR3 DNA: TGTGCCTGGAGTGTACCCGCTGGAAACACCATATATTTT

V gene: TRBV2
D gene: TRBD2
J gene: TRBJ2-3
clone size: once
CDR3 protein: CASSGLAGVSTQYF
CDR3 DNA: TGTGCCAGCAGTGGACTAGCGGGAGTGAGTACGCAGTATTTT

V gene: TRBV25-1
D gene: TRBD1
J gene: TRBJ2-3
clone size: -
CDR3 protein: CASSPPGTGTDTQYF
CDR3 DNA: TGTGCCAGCAGTCCCCCCGGGACAGGCACAGATACGCAGTATTTT

V gene: TRBV27
D gene: TRBD1
J gene: TRBJ1-2
clone size: -
CDR3 protein: CASSFYRGPESNYGYTF
CDR3 DNA: TGTGCCAGCAGTTTCTACAGGGGCCCGGAATCTAACTATGGCTACACCTTC

V gene: TRBV9
D gene: -
J gene: TRBJ2-3
clone size: -
CDR3 protein: CASSRGSTDTQYF
CDR3 DNA: TGTGCCAGCAGCCGAGGGAGTACAGATACGCAGTATTTT

V gene: TRBV2
D gene: -
J gene: TRBJ2-1
clone size: -
CDR3 protein: CASSEGQFNEQFF
CDR3 DNA: TGTGCCAGCAGTGAAGGCCAGTTCAATGAGCAGTTCTTC

V gene: TRBV5-1
D gene: -
J gene: TRBJ2-1
clone size: -
CDR3 protein: CASSLANNEQFF
CDR3 DNA: TGCGCCAGCAGCTTAGCCAACAATGAGCAGTTCTTC

V gene: TRBV21-1
D gene: -
J gene: TRBJ1-5
clone size: -
CDR3 protein: CATIGTGGNQPQHF
CDR3 DNA: TGTGCCACAATCGGGACAGGGGGCAATCAGCCCCAGCATTTT

V gene: TRBV19
D gene: TRBD1
J gene: TRBJ1-4
clone size: -
CDR3 protein: CASSPGSTGGYEKLFF
CDR3 DNA: TGTGCCAGTAGTCCCGGGAGCACAGGGGGTTATGAAAAACTGTTTTTT

V gene: TRBV19
D gene: -
J gene: TRBJ1-5
clone size: -
CDR3 protein: CASSIQRLLGFSNQPQHF
CDR3 DNA: TGTGCCAGTAGTATCCAGCGCCTCCTGGGTTTCAGCAATCAGCCCCAGCATTTT

V gene: TRBV29-1
D gene: TRBD1
J gene: TRBJ1-5
clone size: -
CDR3 protein: CSVGGQGEQPQHF
CDR3 DNA: TGCAGCGTTGGCGGACAGGGGGAACAGCCCCAGCATTTT

V gene: TRBV6-1
D gene: -
J gene: TRBJ2-7
clone size: -
CDR3 protein: CASSDYYEQYF
CDR3 DNA: TGTGCCAGCAGTGACTACTACGAGCAGTACTTC

V gene: TRBV18
D gene: -
J gene: TRBJ2-3
clone size: -
CDR3 protein: CASSPPGLVGTDTQYF
CDR3 DNA: TGTGCCAGCTCACCACCTGGTCTCGTGGGCACAGATACGCAGTATTTT

V gene: TRBV2
D gene: -
J gene: TRBJ2-5
clone size: -
CDR3 protein: CASGEETQYF
CDR3 DNA: TGTGCCAGCGGGGAGGAGACCCAGTACTTC

V gene: TRBV5-6
D gene: -
J gene: TRBJ2-5
clone size: -
CDR3 protein: CASSLGLASYETQYF
CDR3 DNA: TGTGCCAGCAGCTTGGGGCTAGCGAGCTACGAGACCCAGTACTTC

V gene: TRBV14
D gene: TRBD1
J gene: TRBJ1-2
clone size: -
CDR3 protein: CASSQGQGYGYTF
CDR3 DNA: TGTGCCAGCAGCCAGGGACAGGGATATGGCTACACCTTC

V gene: TRBV10-1
D gene: -
J gene: TRBJ2-1
clone size: -
CDR3 protein: CASGGTLASNEQFF
CDR3 DNA: TGCGCCAGCGGGGGAACACTAGCATCCAATGAGCAGTTCTTC

V gene: TRBV15
D gene: -
J gene: TRBJ2-1
clone size: -
CDR3 protein: CATSRENIRHEQFF
CDR3 DNA: TGTGCCACCAGCAGAGAAAATATTCGACATGAGCAGTTCTTC

V gene: TRBV6-6
D gene: TRBD2
J gene: TRBJ2-3
clone size: -
CDR3 protein: CASSYSLAGGGDTQYF
CDR3 DNA: TGTGCCAGCAGTTACTCACTAGCGGGAGGTGGAGATACGCAGTATTTT

V gene: TRBV29-1
D gene: TRBD1
J gene: TRBJ1-1
clone size: -
CDR3 protein: CSVQASGQGIEAFF
CDR3 DNA: TGCAGCGTCCAAGCCTCGGGACAGGGAATTGAAGCTTTCTTT

V gene: TRBV29-1
D gene: -
J gene: TRBJ1-1
clone size: -
CDR3 protein: CSGTMGGTEAFF
CDR3 DNA: TGCAGCGGAACTATGGGCGGAACTGAAGCTTTCTTT

V gene: TRBV11-2
D gene: TRBD2
J gene: TRBJ2-7
clone size: -
CDR3 protein: CASSLGTSGSYEQYF
CDR3 DNA: TGTGCCAGCAGCCTTGGGACTAGCGGGTCCTACGAGCAGTACTTC

V gene: TRBV5-4
D gene: TRBD2
J gene: TRBJ2-7
clone size: few
CDR3 protein: CASSSLAGGREQYF
CDR3 DNA: TGTGCCAGCAGCTCCCTAGCGGGAGGGAGGGAGCAGTACTTC

V gene: TRBV2
D gene: -
J gene: TRBJ2-1
clone size: few
CDR3 protein: CASSEGLQSNEQFF
CDR3 DNA: TGTGCCAGCAGTGAAGGGCTACAGAGCAATGAGCAGTTCTTC

V gene: TRBV28
D gene: TRBD1
J gene: TRBJ1-3
clone size: -
CDR3 protein: CASSWGDRSSGNTIYF
CDR3 DNA: TGTGCCAGCAGTTGGGGGGACAGGAGTTCTGGAAACACCATATATTTT

V gene: TRBV6-5
D gene: TRBD2
J gene: TRBJ2-1
clone size: -
CDR3 protein: CASRDRLAGANEQFF
CDR3 DNA: TGTGCCAGCAGGGACAGACTAGCGGGAGCCAATGAGCAGTTCTTC

V gene: TRBV6-6
D gene: TRBD2
J gene: TRBJ2-7
clone size: -
CDR3 protein: CASSYQTSGRSWQYF
CDR3 DNA: TGTGCCAGCAGTTACCAGACTAGCGGGAGATCATGGCAGTACTTC

V gene: TRBV28
D gene: -
J gene: TRBJ2-7
clone size: -
CDR3 protein: CASSLNLEQYF
CDR3 DNA: TGTGCCAGCAGTTTGAACCTGGAGCAGTACTTC

V gene: TRBV29-1
D gene: -
J gene: TRBJ2-2
clone size: few
CDR3 protein: CSVARENTGELFF
CDR3 DNA: TGCAGCGTTGCCAGAGAGAACACCGGGGAGCTGTTTTTT

V gene: TRBV6-1
D gene: TRBD1
J gene: TRBJ1-3
clone size: -
CDR3 protein: CASSVTGISNTIYF
CDR3 DNA: TGTGCCAGCAGTGTGACAGGGATTAGTAACACCATATATTTT

V gene: TRBV19
D gene: TRBD2
J gene: TRBJ2-5
clone size: -
CDR3 protein: CASSIELAGAQYF
CDR3 DNA: TGTGCCAGTAGTATAGAACTAGCGGGAGCCCAGTACTTC

V gene: TRBV5-4
D gene: -
J gene: TRBJ2-2
clone size: once
CDR3 protein: CASSLGQALNTGELFF
CDR3 DNA: TGTGCCAGCAGCTTGGGACAGGCCCTGAACACCGGGGAGCTGTTTTTT

V gene: TRBV5-1
D gene: -
J gene: TRBJ2-2
clone size: -
CDR3 protein: CASSADTITGELFF
CDR3 DNA: TGCGCCAGCAGCGCGGACACGATCACCGGGGAGCTGTTTTTT

V gene: TRBV7-6
D gene: -
J gene: TRBJ1-1
clone size: once
CDR3 protein: CASSLAGIMNTEAFF
CDR3 DNA: TGTGCCAGCAGCTTAGCAGGCATCATGAACACTGAAGCTTTCTTT

V gene: TRBV9
D gene: -
J gene: TRBJ2-3
clone size: -
CDR3 protein: CASSVFREASTDTQYF
CDR3 DNA: TGTGCCAGCAGCGTATTTAGGGAAGCTAGCACAGATACGCAGTATTTT